A single sample gave rise to the 21 T cell receptor beta chains below, sequenced in a study of T-cell memory formation after mild COVID-19. From the 5' RACE reads, TCRdb called clonotypes with MiXCR, one entry per CDR3 protein. The profile shows 200,000 to 250,000 distinct CDR3 sequences, 9.5% of them singletons. Sequenced: PBMCs or a T cell subset sorted from them (not recorded which). These TCRs come from a young man who had mild COVID-19 (a few samples of this study predate the infection). Cell type and time point are not known.

This clonotype appeared a few times. The gene calls are TRBV4-1 and TRBJ2-7, with D perhaps TRBD2 (5 bases). The CDR3 runs to 16 residues. The V gene's germline CDR1 is MGHRA and CDR2 YSYEKL. Trimming shortened V by 1 base and J by 1 base, and 14 bases separated the two germline ends. This CDR3 is CASSQGRGISSYEQYF. The CDR3 coding sequence is TGCGCCAGCAGCCAAGGTCGGGGAATTTCTTCCTACGAGCAGTACTTC.

This clonotype showed up just a few times. The chain couples TRBV6-5 to TRBJ2-3; 8 nucleotides agree with TRBD1. The ends lost 6 bases at V and 4 bases at J; junction bases unmatched: 9. In germline, CDR1 is MNHEY, CDR2 SVGAGI. The CDR3 has 15 amino acids. The CDR3 spells CASSLLRGRSDTQYF. In nucleotides, the CDR3 is TGTGCCAGCAGCCTACTCAGGGGGCGATCAGATACGCAGTATTTT.

Points on this clonotype: Its ends do not fully match the called genes, so a read error is possible. The chain carries TRBV20-1 and TRBJ2-7; D is possibly TRBD2 (6 bases). CDR3 size: 13 residues. CDR1 is DFQATT, CDR2 SNEGSKA, per germline (reference sequence). The CDR3: CSARDFKSSEQYF. DNA of the CDR3: TGCAGTGCTCGGGACTTCAAGTCCTCCGAGCAGTACTTC.

The rearrangement joins TRBV12-3 or TRBV12-4 to TRBJ2-3; TRBD1 might be the D (5 bases). Trimming pared 10 bases from V and 2 bases from J, leaving 19 bases between. This CDR3 spans 15 amino acids. The CDR3 sequence is CATTPRTTDTDTQYF. The DNA of the CDR3 is TGTGCCACCACGCCAAGGACAACAGACACAGATACGCAGTATTTT.

The gene calls are TRBV6-5 and TRBJ1-2; D is possibly TRBD1 (6 bases). V was clipped by 1 base and J by 0 bases, with 12 bases between them. The CDR3 spans 16 residues. CDR1 MNHEY and CDR2 SVGAGI come from the germline V gene. The CDR3 sequence: CASSYLTGGANYGYTF. In nucleotides, the CDR3 is TGTGCCAGCAGTTACTTGACAGGAGGGGCTAACTATGGCTACACCTTC.

This clonotype was seen at least ten times. The genes are TRBV9 and TRBJ2-1; 12 bases line up with TRBD2. Germline V gene sequence: CDR1 SGDLS, CDR2 YYNGEE. V dropped 4 bases and J dropped 4; count of bases not matched to a gene: 3. CDR3 length: 15 amino acids. In nucleotides, the CDR3 is TGTGCCAGCAGCAAGGGACTAGCGGGTTACAATGAGCAGTTCTTC. Protein: CASSKGLAGYNEQFF.

This clonotype was observed a few times. V is TRBV19 and J is TRBJ2-7; no clear D gene. This CDR3 has 11 residues. Per the germline V gene, CDR1 is LNHDA and CDR2 is SQIVND (reference sequence). The V end was cut by 5 bases, the J end by 5 bases, with 7 bases between. DNA of the CDR3: TGTGCCAGTAGTGATGGCGACGAGCAGTACTTC. Translated, it gives CASSDGDEQYF.

This clonotype has more than one count but fewer than ten. The chain employs TRBV4-1 and TRBJ1-1, with 7 bases that match TRBD1. This CDR3 contains 15 residues. J lost 0 bases, V lost 8 bases, and 9 bases had no gene match. Looked up from germline, CDR1 is MGHRA and CDR2 is YSYEKL. DNA for the CDR3: TGCGCCAGCCGAGGATCAGGGGGACTGAACACTGAAGCTTTCTTT. It yields the protein CASRGSGGLNTEAFF.

This sequence joins TRBV27 and TRBJ2-3; 7 bases line up with TRBD2. Germline V gives CDR1 MNHEY, CDR2 SMNVEV (reference sequence). After removal of 3 bases from V and 4 bases from J, the junction contained 7 bases not matched to a gene. The CDR3 covers 15 residues. The CDR3 protein is CASSFLPGGPDTQYF. The CDR3 DNA is TGTGCCAGCAGTTTCCTACCGGGGGGACCAGATACGCAGTATTTT.

The chain recombines TRBV7-6 with TRBJ2-3, with 14 bases that match TRBD2. The CDR3 runs to 16 residues. The ends lost 5 bases at V and 8 bases at J; junction bases unmatched: 9. Germline values: CDR1 SGHVS, CDR2 FNYEAQ. CDR3 protein: CASSPQGLAGVATQYF. The CDR3 DNA sequence: TGTGCCAGCAGCCCGCAGGGACTAGCGGGGGTGGCTACGCAGTATTTT. The full variable domain, rest sourced from reference TRBV7-6 and TRBJ2-3, is GAGVSQSPRYKVTKRGQDVALRCDPISGHVSLYWYRQALGQGPEFLTYFNYEAQQDKSGLPNDRFSAERPEGSISTLTIQRTEQRDSAMYRCASSPQGLAGVATQYFGPGTRLTVL.

This clonotype showed up just a few times. This chain connects TRBV25-1 to TRBJ1-3, with unresolved D. Per the germline V gene, CDR1 is MGHDK and CDR2 is SYGVNS. Trimming left V 8 bases short and J 2 bases short, with 19 bases between. The length of the CDR3 is 16 residues. The CDR3 sequence: CASAILGGPAGNTIYF. For the CDR3, the DNA is TGTGCCAGCGCTATTTTGGGAGGCCCAGCTGGAAACACCATATATTTT.

This chain's CDR3 is CASSLSAEETQYF. CDR3 bases: TGTGCCAGCAGCTTAAGTGCGGAGGAGACCCAGTACTTC. The chain carries TRBV7-3 and TRBJ2-5; D gene unclear. CDR1 and CDR2 from the germline V gene are SGHTA and FQGTGA. CDR3 length equals 13 residues. V was cut by 1 base and J by 5 bases, with 8 bases left in between. The variable domain in full, completed from reference TRBV7-3 and TRBJ2-5, reads GAGVSQTPSNKVTEKGKYVELRCDPISGHTALYWYRQSLGQGPEFLIYFQGTGAADDSGLPNDRFFAVRPEGSVSTLKIQRTERGDSAVYLCASSLSAEETQYFGPGTRLLVL.

The genes are TRBV6-5 and TRBJ1-1, with 7 nucleotides matching TRBD1. Germline V CDR1 and CDR2: MNHEY, SVGAGI. This CDR3 is built from 13 residues. V was pared by 6 bases and J by 5 bases, with 6 bases of the junction left unmatched. The CDR3 bases are TGTGCCAGCAGATACCAGGGGGGGACTGAAGCTTTCTTT. Translated, it gives CASRYQGGTEAFF.

This clonotype was counted between two and nine times. The chain links TRBV5-1 to TRBJ2-3, with a possible D match to TRBD2 (6 bases). This CDR3 comprises 17 residues. V lost 2 bases to trimming and J lost 0 bases, with 16 bases between them. The V gene's germline CDR1 is SGHRS and CDR2 YFSETQ. The CDR3 is CASSFGGESTSTDTQYF. DNA of the CDR3: TGCGCCAGCAGCTTTGGCGGGGAGTCAACTAGCACAGATACGCAGTATTTT.

This clonotype was found a few times. The chain recombines TRBV12-5 with TRBJ1-2; the match to TRBD1 covers 9 bases. V trimming: 5 bases; J trimming: 5 bases; junction bases outside the gene matches: 3. Germline CDR1 reads LGHNT; CDR2 reads FRNRAP. The CDR3 is 13 amino acids. CDR3 amino acids: CASGPGQGYGYTF. The CDR3 coding sequence is TGTGCTAGTGGTCCCGGACAGGGGTATGGCTACACCTTC.

This clonotype has only a few counts. The chain couples TRBV3-1 to TRBJ1-1; D not resolved. The CDR3 totals 13 residues. Per the germline V gene, CDR1 is LGHDT and CDR2 is YNNKEL (reference sequence). Deletions cut 1 base from V and 4 bases from J, with 7 bases between. CDR3 sequence: CASSQGLPTEAFF. DNA of the CDR3: TGTGCCAGCAGCCAAGGGCTGCCCACTGAAGCTTTCTTT.

This chain connects TRBV20-1 to TRBJ2-1, with 14 positions matching TRBD2. The ends lost 6 bases at V and 9 bases at J; junction bases unmatched: 13. There are 16 residues in the CDR3. Germline V gene lookup returns CDR1 DFQATT and CDR2 SNEGSKA (reference sequence). This CDR3 reads CSAVRRLAGGPGEQFF. CDR3 coding DNA: TGCAGTGCCGTCCGCAGACTAGCGGGGGGGCCTGGTGAGCAGTTCTTC.

This clonotype was detected ten times or more. This sequence joins TRBV2 and TRBJ2-5; 8 positions match TRBD2. After removal of 1 base from V and 5 bases from J, the junction contained 0 bases not matched to a gene. Germline V gives CDR1 SNHLY, CDR2 FYNNEI. There are 13 residues in the CDR3. CDR3 sequence reads: CASSEERGETQYF. CDR3 bases: TGTGCCAGCAGTGAAGAGCGGGGGGAGACCCAGTACTTC.

This clonotype came up a few times. The V and J genes are TRBV4-2 and TRBJ2-3; 7 bases line up with TRBD2. Losses at the gene ends were 4 bases for V and 2 bases for J; bases not matched to a gene: 6. The CDR3 runs 15 residues. Germline values: CDR1 LGHNA, CDR2 YNFKEQ. The CDR3 loop reads CASSLRGDPTDTQYF. The CDR3 DNA is TGTGCCAGCAGCCTTCGGGGGGACCCCACAGATACGCAGTATTTT.

The chain recombines TRBV4-2 with TRBJ1-4; 8 bases are shared with TRBD1. The CDR3 totals 16 residues. Germline CDR1 is LGHNA and CDR2 is YNFKEQ. V was pared by 4 bases and J by 6 bases, with 10 bases of the junction left unmatched. The CDR3 sequence: CASSPRTGIVDEKLFF. The CDR3 DNA sequence: TGTGCCAGCAGCCCAAGGACAGGGATCGTGGATGAAAAACTGTTTTTT.

This clonotype was seen ten or more times. V is TRBV4-1 and J is TRBJ1-3, with D uncertain. The CDR3 spans 15 residues. From germline, CDR1 is MGHRA and CDR2 YSYEKL. The V gene lost 6 bases and the J gene lost 2 bases, with 14 bases spanning the gap. CDR3 nucleotide sequence: TGCGCCAGCAGTCTCAGGCCAGTAGCTGGAAACACCATATATTTT. It specifies CASSLRPVAGNTIYF.